This T cell receptor beta chain stems from a study of T cell responses to AZD1222 COVID-19 vaccine. From germline, CDR1 is LGHDT and CDR2 YNNKEL (reference sequence). The CDR3 sequence is 12 residues long. The V end was cut by 1 base, the J end by 12 bases, with 10 bases between. Produced via immunoSEQ multiplex PCR; TCRdb's table is partial and in-frame only. The sample has 120,000 or so clones, around nine tenths seen once. The sequenced sample was peripheral blood, obtained on day 0 of AZD1222 vaccination. This TCR was sampled from an adult in good health. This chain links TRBV3-1 (or the pseudogene TRBV3-2) with TRBJ2-1; D unclear. Written as DNA, the CDR3 is TGTGCCAGCAGCCAAGCTCCCAGCACGCAGTTCTTC. Amino acids: CASSQAPSTQFF.